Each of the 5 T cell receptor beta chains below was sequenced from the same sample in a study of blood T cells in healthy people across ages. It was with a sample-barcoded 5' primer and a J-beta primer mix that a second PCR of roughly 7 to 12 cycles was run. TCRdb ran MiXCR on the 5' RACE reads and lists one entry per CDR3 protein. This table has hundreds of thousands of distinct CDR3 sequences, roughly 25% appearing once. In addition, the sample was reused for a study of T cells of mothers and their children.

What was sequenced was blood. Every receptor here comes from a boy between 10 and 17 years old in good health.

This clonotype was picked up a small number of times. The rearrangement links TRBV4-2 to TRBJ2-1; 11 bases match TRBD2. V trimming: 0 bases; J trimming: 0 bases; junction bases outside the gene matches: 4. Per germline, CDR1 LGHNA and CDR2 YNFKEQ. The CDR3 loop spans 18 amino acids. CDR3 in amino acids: CASSQERLAGSSYNEQFF. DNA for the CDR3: TGTGCCAGCAGCCAAGAACGACTAGCGGGGAGCTCCTACAATGAGCAGTTCTTC.

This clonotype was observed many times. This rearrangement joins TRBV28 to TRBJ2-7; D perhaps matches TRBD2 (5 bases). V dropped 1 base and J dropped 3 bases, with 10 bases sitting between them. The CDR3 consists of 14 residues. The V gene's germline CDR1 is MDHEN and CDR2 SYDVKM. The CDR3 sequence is CASSLSGSLYEQYF. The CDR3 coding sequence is TGTGCCAGCAGTTTATCGGGGAGTCTCTACGAGCAGTACTTC.

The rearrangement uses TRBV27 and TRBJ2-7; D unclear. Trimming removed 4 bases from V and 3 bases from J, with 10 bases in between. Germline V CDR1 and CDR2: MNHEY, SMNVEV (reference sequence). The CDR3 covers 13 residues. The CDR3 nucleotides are TGTGCCAGCAGTTCGAGCCCGGGCTACGAGCAGTACGTC. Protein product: CASSSSPGYEQYV.

The CDR3 here is CASSTGVGNQPQHF. The CDR3 DNA reads TGTGCCAGCAGCACCGGCGTTGGCAATCAGCCCCAGCATTTT. The chain uses TRBV2 and TRBJ1-5; no definite D call. There are 14 residues in the CDR3. V was clipped by 6 bases and J by 2 bases, with 11 bases between them. Germline CDR1 reads SNHLY; CDR2 reads FYNNEI.

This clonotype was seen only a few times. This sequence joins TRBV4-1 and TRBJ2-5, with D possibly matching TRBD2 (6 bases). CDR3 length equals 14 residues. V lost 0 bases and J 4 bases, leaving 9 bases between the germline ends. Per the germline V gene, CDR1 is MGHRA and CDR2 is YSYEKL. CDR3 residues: CASSQDMGGETQYF. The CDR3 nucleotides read TGCGCCAGCAGCCAAGATATGGGGGGAGAGACCCAGTACTTC.